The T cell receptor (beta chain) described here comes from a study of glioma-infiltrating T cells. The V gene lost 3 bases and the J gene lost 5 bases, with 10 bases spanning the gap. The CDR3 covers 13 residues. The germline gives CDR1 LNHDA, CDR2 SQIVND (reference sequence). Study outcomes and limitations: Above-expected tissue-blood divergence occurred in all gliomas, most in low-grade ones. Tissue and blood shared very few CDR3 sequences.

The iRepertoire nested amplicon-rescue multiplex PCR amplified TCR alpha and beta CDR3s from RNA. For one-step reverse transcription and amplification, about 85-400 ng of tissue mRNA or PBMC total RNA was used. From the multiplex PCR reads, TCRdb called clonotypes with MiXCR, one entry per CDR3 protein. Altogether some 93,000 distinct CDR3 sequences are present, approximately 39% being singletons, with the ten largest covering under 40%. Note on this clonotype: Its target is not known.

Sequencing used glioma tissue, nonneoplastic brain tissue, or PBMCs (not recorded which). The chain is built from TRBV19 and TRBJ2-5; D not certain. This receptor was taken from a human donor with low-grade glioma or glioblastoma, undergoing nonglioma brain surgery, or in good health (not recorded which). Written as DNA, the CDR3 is TGTGCCAGTAGTATGATTCATCCGGAGACCCAGTACTTC. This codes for CASSMIHPETQYF.